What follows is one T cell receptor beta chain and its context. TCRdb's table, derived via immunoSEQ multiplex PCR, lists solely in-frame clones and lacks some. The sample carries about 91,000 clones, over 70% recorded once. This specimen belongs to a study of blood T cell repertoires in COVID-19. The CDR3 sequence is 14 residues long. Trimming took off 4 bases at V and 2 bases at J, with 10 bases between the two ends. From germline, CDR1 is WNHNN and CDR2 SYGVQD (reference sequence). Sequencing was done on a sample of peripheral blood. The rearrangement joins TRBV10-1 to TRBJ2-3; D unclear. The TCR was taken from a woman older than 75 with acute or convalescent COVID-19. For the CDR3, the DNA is TGCGCCAGCAGTGCCGACTCCCACACAGATACGCAGTATTTT. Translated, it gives CASSADSHTDTQYF.